The next 18 T cell receptor beta chains were all read from a single sample in a study of blood T cell repertoires in COVID-19. Generated by immunoSEQ multiplex PCR, the TCRdb table keeps only in-frame clones and is missing some. This sample carries about 110,000 clones, approximately 67% of them seen once, and the ten largest clones take 6.5% to 8.5%. Source material: peripheral blood. These TCRs come from a woman aged 60-75 years with acute or convalescent COVID-19.

This chain links TRBV7-2 with TRBJ2-7; perhaps TRBD1 as D (5 bases). Per the germline V gene, CDR1 is SGHTA and CDR2 is FQGNSA. V gave up 0 bases and J gave up 5 bases, with 11 bases separating them. The CDR3 spans 14 residues. The CDR3 is CASSLAVGANEQYF. The CDR3 DNA follows: TGTGCCAGCAGCTTAGCGGTAGGGGCCAACGAGCAGTACTTC.

The chain links TRBV28 to TRBJ1-2, with 7 bases matching TRBD1. This CDR3 has 14 amino acids. CDR1 MDHEN and CDR2 SYDVKM come from the germline V gene. Unmatched junction bases numbered 8, after V lost 3 bases and J lost 7 bases. This CDR3 reads CASSFEGAASGYTF. The DNA for the CDR3 is TGTGCCAGCAGTTTCGAGGGGGCTGCTAGTGGCTACACCTTC.

The chain joins TRBV6-5 to TRBJ2-7; no reliable D call. Per the germline V gene, CDR1 is MNHEY and CDR2 is SVGAGI. The CDR3 is 15 residues long. V was pared by 0 bases and J by 3 bases, with 12 bases between. CDR3 DNA sequence: TGTGCCAGCAGTTACTCGATAAAACTCTACTACGAGCAGTACTTC. This sequence encodes CASSYSIKLYYEQYF.

This clone appeared a few times. The rearrangement links TRBV5-8 to TRBJ1-1; D may be TRBD1 (5 bases). V dropped 4 bases and J dropped 0 bases, with 10 bases sitting between them. The germline gives CDR1 SGHTS, CDR2 YDEGEE. The CDR3 covers 14 residues. The chain's CDR3 is CASSTGGLNTEAFF. The CDR3 DNA follows: TGTGCCAGCAGCACCGGGGGTCTGAACACTGAAGCTTTCTTT. Supplemented by reference TRBV5-8 and TRBJ1-1, the full variable domain reads EAGVTQSPTHLIKTRGQQATLRCSPISGHTSVYWYQQALGLGLQFLLWYDEGEERNRGNFPPRFSGRQFPNYSSELNVNALELEDSALYLCASSTGGLNTEAFFGQGTRLTVV.

CDR3 nucleotides: TGCGCCAGCAGCTTGACAGGGGTAAAAGGCTACGAGCAGTACTTC. It encodes CASSLTGVKGYEQYF. The rearrangement joins TRBV5-1 to TRBJ2-7; 7 bases agree with TRBD1. CDR3 length: 15 residues. Germline V gives CDR1 SGHRS, CDR2 YFSETQ. The junction had 7 bases not matched to a gene; V was cut back by 1 base and J by 3 bases.

The chain couples TRBV29-1 to TRBJ1-1; D unresolved. Germline CDR1 reads SQVTM; CDR2 reads ANQGSEA. The V end was cut by 7 bases, the J end by 0 bases, with 12 bases between. This CDR3 is built from 13 residues. The CDR3 here is CSGGPTMNTEAFF. The CDR3 coding sequence is TGCAGCGGAGGGCCTACTATGAACACTGAAGCTTTCTTT.

The chain is built from TRBV28 and TRBJ2-5, with 8 nucleotides matching TRBD2. This CDR3 spans 13 amino acids. Germline V gene data show CDR1 as MDHEN and CDR2 as SYDVKM. The V and J ends lost 7 bases and 4 bases, in that order; junction bases with no gene match: 5. CDR3 coding DNA: TGTGCCAGCACCCGGGGGGGCATAGAGACCCAGTACTTC. Amino acid sequence: CASTRGGIETQYF.

The rearrangement uses TRBV12-3 or TRBV12-4 and TRBJ1-1; a weak D match, TRBD1 (5 bases). V was cut by 6 bases and J by 11 bases, with 19 bases left in between. This CDR3 has 13 residues. The CDR3 region is CASRTGDYGWAFF. CDR3 DNA sequence: TGTGCCAGCAGAACCGGGGACTATGGATGGGCTTTCTTT.

The chain carries TRBV6-2 or TRBV6-3 and TRBJ1-1, with D hard to call. The V end was cut by 5 bases, the J end by 7 bases, with 20 bases between. CDR1 and CDR2 (germline): MNHEY, SVGEGT. The CDR3 is 15 residues long. The CDR3 protein is CASSTRTVGGSEAFF. CDR3 nucleotide sequence: TGTGCCAGCAGTACCCGGACCGTCGGAGGGAGTGAAGCTTTCTTT.

The rearrangement links TRBV7-3 to TRBJ1-6; no clear D. The CDR3 runs to 13 residues. CDR1 and CDR2 (germline): SGHTA, FQGTGA. Trimming removed 3 bases at V and 7 bases at J, with 7 bases between. For the CDR3, the DNA is TGTGCCAGCAGCTTGGGCCCCAATTCACCCCTCCACTTT. This encodes CASSLGPNSPLHF.

This clone came up once. The chain recombines TRBV5-8 with TRBJ1-1; D gene unclear. CDR1 is SGHTS and CDR2 is YDEGEE in the germline V gene. Between the trimmed V and J ends, which lost 2 bases and 1 base, there was a span of 6 bases. The CDR3 has 13 amino acids. The DNA for the CDR3 is TGTGCCAGCAGCTTTCCGCGGAACACTGAAGCTTTCTTT. This encodes CASSFPRNTEAFF.

This clone has a handful of counts. The J gene is TRBJ1-2, the V gene TRBV4-2; the match to TRBD1 covers 9 bases. CDR3 length: 15 amino acids. Germline values: CDR1 LGHNA, CDR2 YNFKEQ. With 2 bases clipped from V and 7 bases from J, the junction kept 8 bases outside the gene matches. CDR3 DNA: TGTGCCAGCAGCCAACAACCGGGACAGGGAGGTGGCTACACCTTC. It specifies CASSQQPGQGGGYTF.

CDR3 DNA: TGTGCCAGCAGTAAAGGACGGGGTGTCCTAAGGAGCTCTGGGGCCAACGTCCTGACTTTC. This codes for CASSKGRGVLRSSGANVLTF. The V and J genes are TRBV6-1 and TRBJ2-6; D perhaps matches TRBD2 (5 bases). Germline CDR1 is MNHNS and CDR2 is SASEGT. Between the trimmed V and J ends, which lost 5 bases and 0 bases, there was a span of 23 bases. The CDR3 runs to 20 residues.

CDR3: CASSLEAGGSQPQHF. Written as DNA, the CDR3 is TGTGCCAGCAGCTTGGAGGCAGGGGGCTCTCAGCCCCAGCATTTT. The chain is built from TRBV5-5 and TRBJ1-5; 8 bases are shared with TRBD1. Losses at the gene ends were 0 bases for V and 6 bases for J; bases not matched to a gene: 5. This CDR3 comprises 15 residues. The V gene's germline CDR1 is SGHKS and CDR2 YYEKEE (reference sequence). The full variable domain, in which reference TRBV5-5 and TRBJ1-5 provide the parts outside the CDR3, is DAGVTQSPTHLIKTRGQQVTLRCSPISGHKSVSWYQQVLGQGPQFIFQYYEKEERGRGNFPDRFSARQFPNYSSELNVNALLLGDSALYLCASSLEAGGSQPQHFGDGTRLSIL.

This clone turned up a few times. This chain connects TRBV7-2 to TRBJ1-3, with 10 bases fitting TRBD1. CDR1 and CDR2 (germline): SGHTA, FQGNSA. J gave up 4 bases and V 4 bases, and 4 bases lay outside the gene matches. The CDR3 sequence is 15 residues long. CDR3: CASSWTGGYGNTIYF. The DNA for the CDR3 is TGTGCCAGCAGCTGGACAGGGGGGTACGGAAACACCATATATTTT. Drawing the rest from reference TRBV7-2 and TRBJ1-3, the complete variable domain is GAGVSQSPSNKVTEKGKDVELRCDPISGHTALYWYRQSLGQGLEFLIYFQGNSAPDKSGLPSDRFSAERTGGSVSTLTIQRTQQEDSAVYLCASSWTGGYGNTIYFGEGSWLTVV.

The chain has TRBV7-3 and TRBJ2-2, with 9 bases matching TRBD2. Germline V gives CDR1 SGHTA, CDR2 FQGTGA. V gave up 3 bases and J gave up 6 bases; unmatched junction bases: 5. There are 15 residues in the CDR3. CDR3: CASSFGGGAPGELFF. The CDR3 DNA sequence: TGTGCCAGCAGCTTTGGCGGGGGGGCTCCCGGGGAGCTGTTTTTT.

This sequence joins TRBV7-2 and TRBJ1-3, with D hard to call. The CDR3 contains 13 residues. CDR1 SGHTA and CDR2 FQGNSA come from the germline V gene. V was clipped by 1 base and J by 7 bases, with 8 bases between them. The CDR3 protein is CASSLEGGNTIYF. The CDR3 DNA reads as TGTGCCAGCAGCTTAGAGGGAGGGAACACCATATATTTT.

The table lists this clone with a count of one. The J gene is TRBJ2-6, the V gene TRBV5-1; no clear D. CDR1 is SGHRS, CDR2 YFSETQ, per germline. The CDR3 runs to 15 residues. The V and J ends lost 4 bases and 0 bases respectively, with 8 bases between them. Here the CDR3 reads CASSPLPSGANVLTF. The DNA of the CDR3 is TGCGCCAGCAGCCCCCTTCCCTCTGGGGCCAACGTCCTGACTTTC.